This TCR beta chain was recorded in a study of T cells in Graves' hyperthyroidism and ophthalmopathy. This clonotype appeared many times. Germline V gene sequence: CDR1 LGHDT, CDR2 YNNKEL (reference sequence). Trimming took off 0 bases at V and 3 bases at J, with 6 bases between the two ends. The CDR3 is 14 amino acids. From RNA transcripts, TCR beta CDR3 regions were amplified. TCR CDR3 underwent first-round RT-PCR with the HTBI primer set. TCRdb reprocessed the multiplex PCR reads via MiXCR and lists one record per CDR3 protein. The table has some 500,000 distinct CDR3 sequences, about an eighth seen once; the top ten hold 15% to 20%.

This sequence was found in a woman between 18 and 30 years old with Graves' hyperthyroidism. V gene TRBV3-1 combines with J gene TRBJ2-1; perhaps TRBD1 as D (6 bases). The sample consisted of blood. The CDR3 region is CASSQEGGYNEQFF. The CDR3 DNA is TGTGCCAGCAGCCAAGAAGGGGGCTACAATGAGCAGTTCTTC.